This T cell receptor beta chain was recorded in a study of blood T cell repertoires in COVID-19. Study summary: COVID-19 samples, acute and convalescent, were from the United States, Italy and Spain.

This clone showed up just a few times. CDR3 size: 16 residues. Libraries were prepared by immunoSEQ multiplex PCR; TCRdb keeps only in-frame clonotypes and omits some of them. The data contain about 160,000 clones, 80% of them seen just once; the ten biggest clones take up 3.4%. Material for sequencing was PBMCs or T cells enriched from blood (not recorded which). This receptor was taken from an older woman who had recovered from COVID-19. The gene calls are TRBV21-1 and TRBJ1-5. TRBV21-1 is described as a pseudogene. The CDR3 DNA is TGTGCCAGCAGCAAATGGGAAGGAGGGGGGGATCAGCCCCAGCATTTT. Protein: CASSKWEGGGDQPQHF.